The 7 T cell receptor beta chains presented below share a single source sample, sequenced in a study of T cell changes during pregnancy in multiple sclerosis. Libraries were prepared by immunoSEQ multiplex PCR; TCRdb keeps only in-frame clonotypes and omits some of them. The sample lists over 90,000 clones; 93% were seen once. The input for sequencing was peripheral blood, taken after pregnancy. The receptors originated from a female donor with multiple sclerosis, enrolled in a pregnancy study.

This clone was observed once. This chain uses TRBV9 with TRBJ2-3, with a possible D match to TRBD2 (6 bases). The CDR3 is 14 residues long. Germline V CDR1 and CDR2: SGDLS, YYNGEE. Trimming shortened V by 2 bases and J by 2 bases, and 9 bases separated the two germline ends. CDR3: CASSVGGFTDTQYF. The CDR3 region has the DNA TGTGCCAGCAGCGTGGGAGGATTCACAGATACGCAGTATTTT.

The chain combines TRBV6-1 with TRBJ2-7; no clear D. This CDR3 is 11 amino acids long. CDR1 MNHNS and CDR2 SASEGT come from the germline V gene. Trimming took 7 bases from V and 5 from J, leaving 9 bases between them. DNA for the CDR3: TGTGCCAGCACCACAGCTGACGAGCAGTACTTC. This translates into CASTTADEQYF.

This chain uses TRBV5-5 with TRBJ1-2; 7 nucleotides line up with TRBD1. V lost 3 bases, J lost 4 bases, and 9 bases stayed unmatched. CDR3 length: 15 residues. Germline V gene sequence: CDR1 SGHKS, CDR2 YYEKEE (reference sequence). This CDR3 reads CASSWTETGVYGYTF. As DNA, the CDR3 is TGTGCCAGCAGCTGGACCGAAACAGGGGTCTATGGCTACACCTTC.

This chain joins TRBV5-6 and TRBJ2-5, with 11 positions matching TRBD2. The CDR3 sequence is 17 residues long. V shed 0 bases, J shed 0 bases, and the junction held 4 bases outside the gene matches. The germline gives CDR1 SGHDT, CDR2 YYEEEE. The CDR3 DNA reads as TGTGCCAGCAGCTTGGGACTACTAGCGGGGGACCAAGAGACCCAGTACTTC. Protein product: CASSLGLLAGDQETQYF.

This rearrangement joins TRBV5-6 to TRBJ1-2; perhaps TRBD1 as D (5 bases). Germline V lookup: CDR1 SGHDT, CDR2 YYEEEE. The CDR3 sequence is 16 residues long. Deletions cut 0 bases from V and 8 bases from J, with 20 bases between. In nucleotides, the CDR3 is TGTGCCAGCAGCTTGGATCTTTCCTGGGGCCCTTCCGGCTACACCTTC. Translated, it gives CASSLDLSWGPSGYTF.

The V call is TRBV29-1, the J call TRBJ2-2, with a possible D match to TRBD1 (6 bases). CDR1 is SQVTM and CDR2 is ANQGSEA in the germline V gene. V was clipped by 6 bases and J by 4 bases, with 9 bases between them. The length of the CDR3 is 12 residues. CDR3 nucleotide sequence: TGCAGCGTCGGACAGACCACCGGGGAGCTGTTTTTT. It translates to CSVGQTTGELFF.

The chain links TRBV11-3 to TRBJ2-2; D perhaps matches TRBD1 (7 bases). Germline CDR1 reads SGHNT; CDR2 reads YENEEA. This CDR3 spans 18 amino acids. The V and J ends lost 4 bases and 4 bases respectively, with 22 bases between them. The CDR3, as DNA: TGTGCCAGCAGCTCGGGGGACAGCACCATCCCGGGCACCGGGGAGCTGTTTTTT. Translating gives CASSSGDSTIPGTGELFF.